The 10 T cell receptor beta chains below all came from one sample that was sequenced in a study of Ad26.COV2.S vaccination and SARS-CoV-2 variants. Treatment noted: 19 received Ad26.COV2.S at low or high dose, single or two shots; 5 received placebo; per-sample allocation not given. The samples were gathered on day 63 after the first injection of vaccine or placebo. Libraries were prepared by immunoSEQ multiplex PCR; TCRdb keeps only in-frame clonotypes and omits some of them. The data hold roughly 330,000 clones, with roughly 90% observed a single time. Sequencing was performed on peripheral blood, taken in a trial of Ad26.COV2.S vaccine versus placebo. The receptors stem from a person aged 18-60 years who received the Ad26.COV2.S COVID-19 vaccine or a placebo.

The chain links TRBV29-1 to TRBJ2-7; 7 bases line up with TRBD2. V shed 1 base, J shed 5 bases, and the junction held 8 bases outside the gene matches. The CDR3 loop spans 14 amino acids. From germline, CDR1 is SQVTM and CDR2 ANQGSEA. CDR3: CSVEGLGGDHEQYV. The CDR3 bases are TGCAGCGTTGAAGGGCTGGGAGGGGACCACGAGCAGTACGTC.

DNA for the CDR3: TGCGCCAGCAGCTTGGGACGGCAGAGCCTTGAAAAACTGTTTTTT. Protein product: CASSLGRQSLEKLFF. V usage is TRBV5-1 and J usage is TRBJ1-4; D gene unclear. The germline V gene has CDR1 SGHRS and CDR2 YFSETQ. The V and J ends lost 0 bases and 7 bases respectively, with 13 bases between them. The CDR3 extends over 15 amino acids. The full variable domain, its missing parts supplied by reference TRBV5-1 and TRBJ1-4, is KAGVTQTPRYLIKTRGQQVTLSCSPISGHRSVSWYQQTPGQGLQFLFEYFSETQRNKGNFPGRFSGRQFSNSRSEMNVSTLELGDSALYLCASSLGRQSLEKLFFGSGTQLSVL.

V usage is TRBV30 and J usage is TRBJ2-2; D not certain. Trimming removed 1 base at V and 6 bases at J, with 9 bases between. CDR3 length equals 13 residues. In germline, CDR1 is GTSNPN, CDR2 SVGIG (reference sequence). The CDR3 DNA reads as TGTGCCTGGAGTGCGCAGGCTTCCGGGGAGCTGTTTTTT. Encoded protein: CAWSAQASGELFF.

The rearrangement links TRBV6-6 to TRBJ2-7, with D possibly TRBD1 on 6 matching bases. The length of the CDR3 is 14 residues. The V end lost 5 bases, the J end lost 1 base, and 12 bases lay between the germline ends. The germline CDR1 and CDR2 sequences are MNHNY and SVGAGI (reference sequence). This chain's CDR3 is CASSRDIRSYEQYF. For the CDR3, the DNA is TGTGCCAGCAGTAGGGACATTCGGTCCTACGAGCAGTACTTC.

Points on this clone: Distinct nucleotide sequences in the sample also encode this CDR3. This chain connects TRBV5-1 to TRBJ2-3, with a possible D match to TRBD1 (5 bases). The germline V gene encodes CDR1 SGHRS and CDR2 YFSETQ. V lost 4 bases and J 2 bases, leaving 11 bases between the germline ends. The CDR3 runs to 14 residues. CDR3 amino acids: CASSPDTATDTQYF. DNA of the CDR3: TGCGCCAGCAGCCCGGACACAGCCACAGATACGCAGTATTTT.

This clone was observed a handful of times. The gene calls are TRBV6-5 and TRBJ1-1; no clear D gene. The CDR3 contains 13 residues. V lost 3 bases and J lost 0, with 5 bases in between. Germline CDR1 reads MNHEY; CDR2 reads SVGAGI. This CDR3 reads CASSYHLNTEAFF. The CDR3 coding sequence is TGTGCCAGCAGTTATCACCTGAACACTGAAGCTTTCTTT.

The J gene is TRBJ2-1, the V gene TRBV3-1 (or the pseudogene TRBV3-2), with D possibly matching TRBD2 (6 bases). Germline V gives CDR1 LGHDT, CDR2 YNNKEL (reference sequence). Deletions cut 3 bases from V and 8 bases from J, with 14 bases between. The CDR3 spans 14 residues. Here the CDR3 DNA reads TGTGCCAGCAGCCAGTCCGGAGGGAGAGATGAGCAGTTCTTC. It codes for CASSQSGGRDEQFF.

The rearrangement joins TRBV5-1 to TRBJ2-2; no reliable D call. This CDR3 is built from 17 residues. V was pared by 2 bases and J by 6 bases, with 20 bases between. Germline loops: CDR1 SGHRS, CDR2 YFSETQ. The CDR3 bases are TGCGCCAGCAGCTTCGGGCCTAGTTTCGCCGAGGCCGGGGAGCTGTTTTTT. Translated: CASSFGPSFAEAGELFF.

The CDR3 DNA reads TGCGCCAGCAGCTTAGCGGGGTTCGAGCAGTACTTC. Amino acids: CASSLAGFEQYF. The V and J genes are TRBV5-1 and TRBJ2-7; TRBD2 matches at 7 bases. Trimming cost V 2 bases and J 6 bases; bases outside gene matches: 2. CDR3 length equals 12 residues. Germline V gene lookup returns CDR1 SGHRS and CDR2 YFSETQ.

The gene calls are TRBV6-2 or TRBV6-3 and TRBJ1-2; D gene unclear. V lost 0 bases and J lost 2, with 19 bases in between. Germline V gene data show CDR1 as MNHEY and CDR2 as SVGEGT. The CDR3 totals 18 residues. CDR3 region: CASSYSKLDTKPNYGYTF. The CDR3 coding sequence is TGTGCCAGCAGTTACTCGAAACTCGATACTAAACCCAACTATGGCTACACCTTC.